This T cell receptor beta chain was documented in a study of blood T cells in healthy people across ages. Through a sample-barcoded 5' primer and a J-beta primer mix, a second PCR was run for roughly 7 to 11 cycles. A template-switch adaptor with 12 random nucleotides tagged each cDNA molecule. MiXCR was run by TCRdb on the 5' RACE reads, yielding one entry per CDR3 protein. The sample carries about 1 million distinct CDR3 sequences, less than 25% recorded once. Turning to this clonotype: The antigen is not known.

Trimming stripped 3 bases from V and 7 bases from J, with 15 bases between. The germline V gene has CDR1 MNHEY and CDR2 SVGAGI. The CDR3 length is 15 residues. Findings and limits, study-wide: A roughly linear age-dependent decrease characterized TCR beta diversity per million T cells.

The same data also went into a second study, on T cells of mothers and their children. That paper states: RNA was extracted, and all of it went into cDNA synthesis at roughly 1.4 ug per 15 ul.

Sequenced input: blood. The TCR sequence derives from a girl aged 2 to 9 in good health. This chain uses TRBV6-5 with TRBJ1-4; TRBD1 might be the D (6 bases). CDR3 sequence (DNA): TGTGCCAGCAGTTATCACAGGGCGGATGGTGAAAAACTGTTTTTT. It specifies CASSYHRADGEKLFF.